This TCR beta chain was captured by sequencing in a study of shared clonotypes between healthy human individuals. Study observations and caveats: A generally larger estimated richness was seen in naive subsets than in memory subsets.

Germline CDR1 WSHSY, CDR2 SAAADI. Losses at the gene ends were 10 bases for V and 6 bases for J; bases not matched to a gene: 11. The CDR3 spans 14 residues. Data came from immunoSEQ multiplex PCR; TCRdb stores just in-frame clones and leaves some out. In the table there are hundreds of thousands of clones, around 72% of which are singletons. This clone occurred many times. Its antigen is currently unknown. This chain links TRBV10-2 with TRBJ1-5, with TRBD1 matching over 8 bases. Specimen: memory CD4+ T cells sorted from blood. Subset described: CD45RA-negative fraction. The source of this sequence is a woman aged 25 to 45 in good health. The CDR3 reads CATRRGQGSQPQHF. The CDR3 DNA reads TGCGCCACCCGAAGAGGACAGGGTAGTCAGCCCCAGCATTTT.